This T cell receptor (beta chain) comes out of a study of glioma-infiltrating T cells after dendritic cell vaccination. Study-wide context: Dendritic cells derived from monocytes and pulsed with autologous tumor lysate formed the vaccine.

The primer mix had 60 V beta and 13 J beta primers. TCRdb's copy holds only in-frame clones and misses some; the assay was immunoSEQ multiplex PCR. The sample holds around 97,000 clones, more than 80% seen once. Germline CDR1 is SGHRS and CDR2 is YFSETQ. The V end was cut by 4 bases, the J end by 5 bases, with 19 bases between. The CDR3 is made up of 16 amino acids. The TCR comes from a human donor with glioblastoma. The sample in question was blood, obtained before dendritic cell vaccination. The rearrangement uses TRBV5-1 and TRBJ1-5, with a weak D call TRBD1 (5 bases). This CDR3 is CASSLRPGGFDQPQHF. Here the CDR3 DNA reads TGCGCCAGCAGCCTACGCCCGGGGGGTTTCGATCAGCCCCAGCATTTT.